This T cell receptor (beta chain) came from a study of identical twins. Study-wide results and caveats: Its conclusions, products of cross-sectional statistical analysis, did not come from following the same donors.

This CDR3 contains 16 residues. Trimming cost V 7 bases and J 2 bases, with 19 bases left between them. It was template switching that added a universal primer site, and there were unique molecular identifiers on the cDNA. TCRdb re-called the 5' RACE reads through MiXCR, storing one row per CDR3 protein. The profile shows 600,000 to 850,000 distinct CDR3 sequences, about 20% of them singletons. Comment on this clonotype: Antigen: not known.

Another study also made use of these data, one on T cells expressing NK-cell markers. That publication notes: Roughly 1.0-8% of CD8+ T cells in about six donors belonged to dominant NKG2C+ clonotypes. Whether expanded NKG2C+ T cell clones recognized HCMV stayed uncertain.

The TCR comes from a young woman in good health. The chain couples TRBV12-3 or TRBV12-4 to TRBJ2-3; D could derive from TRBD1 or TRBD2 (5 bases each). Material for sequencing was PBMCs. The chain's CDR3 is CASTTWGGLTTDTQYF. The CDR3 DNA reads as TGTGCCAGCACCACCTGGGGCGGGTTGACCACAGATACGCAGTATTTT.